One and the same sample provided the 5 T cell receptor beta chains below, sequenced in a study of control samples from healthy donors and cancer patients (dated by TCRdb to about 2020). The method was the immunoSEQ multiplex PCR assay. TCRdb stores this immuneACCESS table with in-frame sequences only. Part of the clones is absent; in the studies checked, under half of the shortfall reflects unresolved V genes, and no reason is known for the rest. In all, the sample holds 70,000 to 90,000 clones, and over 85% of those were seen once. Under 2% of the sample comes from the top ten. Sequences were obtained from PBMCs. All receptors come from a woman aged 60-70 years with head and neck cancer.

The genes are TRBV6-6 and TRBJ2-3; 9 bases are a match to TRBD2. Per the germline V gene, CDR1 is MNHNY and CDR2 is SVGAGI (reference sequence). This CDR3 has 16 amino acids. Unmatched junction bases numbered 7, after V lost 0 bases and J lost 6 bases. The CDR3 nucleotides are TGTGCCAGCAGTTACTCGGTAGCGGGAGCCGAGGATACGCAGTATTTT. The encoded protein is CASSYSVAGAEDTQYF.

The J gene is TRBJ2-1, the V gene TRBV7-3; TRBD2 aligns across 8 bases. J was trimmed by 1 base and V by 5 bases; bases with no gene match: 4. The CDR3 is made up of 15 amino acids. The germline V gene encodes CDR1 SGHTA and CDR2 FQGTGA. As DNA, the CDR3 is TGTGCCAGCAGCCCCGGGACTAGATCCTACAATGAGCAGTTCTTC. Amino acids: CASSPGTRSYNEQFF.

The rearrangement uses TRBV4-3 and TRBJ2-1; tentatively, D is TRBD1 or TRBD2 (5 bases each). Germline values: CDR1 LGHNA, CDR2 YSLEER. Trimming left V 1 base short and J 8 bases short, with 9 bases between. The CDR3 loop spans 13 amino acids. The DNA of the CDR3 is TGCGCCAGCAGCCAAGGACGGGGCTATGAGCAGTTCTTC. Its protein product is CASSQGRGYEQFF.

The V and J genes are TRBV6-5 and TRBJ1-1; D not resolved. The V gene's germline CDR1 is MNHEY and CDR2 SVGAGI. This CDR3 contains 14 residues. Trimming removed 5 bases from V and 1 base from J, with 11 bases in between. The CDR3 nucleotides read TGTGCCAGCAGTCCAGGACGGACGAACACTGAAGCTTTCTTT. Amino acid sequence: CASSPGRTNTEAFF.

CDR3 coding DNA: TGTGCCTGGGGCCCGAACTTCTCTAGCACAGATACGCAGTATTTT. This translates into CAWGPNFSSTDTQYF. J is TRBJ2-3 and V is TRBV30; D call uncertain. Germline V gives CDR1 GTSNPN, CDR2 SVGIG (reference sequence). The CDR3 consists of 15 residues. V lost 5 bases and J lost 0, with 15 bases in between.